These T cell receptor beta chains were read from a single sample in a study of blood T cell repertoires in COVID-19. Sequenced by immunoSEQ multiplex PCR; TCRdb stores in-frame clones only, minus some. This sample has fewer than 400,000 clones, with around nine tenths found just once. Sequenced: PBMCs or T cells enriched from blood (not recorded which). The origin of the receptors is a woman aged 45 to 65 who had recovered from COVID-19. Both conserved end residues are part of each CDR3. Fields, in order: D gene, V gene, J gene, clone size, CDR3 DNA, CDR3 protein. D genes are given only for firm matches. Size is stated for part of the rows, as once, few or many counts, or as a class when the clone is expanded.

d_gene: TRBD2; v_gene: TRBV27; j_gene: TRBJ2-7; abundance: -; CDR3nt: TGTGCCAGCAGCCCGGTATTCGGGACTACATACGAGCAGTACTTC; CDR3aa: CASSPVFGTTYEQYF
d_gene: -; v_gene: TRBV6-4; j_gene: TRBJ1-2; abundance: -; CDR3nt: TGTGCCAGCAGTCCCTCCAGGGGCTATGGCTACACCTTC; CDR3aa: CASSPSRGYGYTF
d_gene: -; v_gene: TRBV30; j_gene: TRBJ1-6; abundance: -; CDR3nt: TGTGCCAGCGACAGGAGCTCCTATAATTCACCCCTCCACTTT; CDR3aa: CASDRSSYNSPLHF
d_gene: -; v_gene: TRBV4-1; j_gene: TRBJ2-2; abundance: -; CDR3nt: TGCGCCAGCGGTTCGACAGAGCTCACCGGGGAGCTGTTTTTT; CDR3aa: CASGSTELTGELFF
d_gene: -; v_gene: TRBV5-6; j_gene: TRBJ1-1; abundance: -; CDR3nt: TGTGCCAGCAGCTTGGGCGGGGACACTGAAGCTTTCTTT; CDR3aa: CASSLGGDTEAFF
d_gene: TRBD1; v_gene: TRBV7-2; j_gene: TRBJ1-5; abundance: -; CDR3nt: TGTGCCAGCAGACCGGGACAGGGGTTTAATCAGCCCCAGCATTTT; CDR3aa: CASRPGQGFNQPQHF
d_gene: TRBD1; v_gene: TRBV6-5; j_gene: TRBJ1-2; abundance: -; CDR3nt: TGTGCCAGCAGCCCAGGGGGCTCGGGCGGCTACACCTTC; CDR3aa: CASSPGGSGGYTF
d_gene: TRBD2; v_gene: TRBV5-1; j_gene: TRBJ2-3; abundance: once; CDR3nt: TGCGCCAGCAGCTGGGCTAGCGGGGGGTGGACAGATACGCAGTATTTT; CDR3aa: CASSWASGGWTDTQYF
d_gene: TRBD1; v_gene: TRBV29-1; j_gene: TRBJ1-1; abundance: -; CDR3nt: TGCAGCGGGACAGGAAGGAACACTGAAGCTTTCTTT; CDR3aa: CSGTGRNTEAFF
d_gene: -; v_gene: TRBV28; j_gene: TRBJ1-1; abundance: -; CDR3nt: TGTGCCAGCAGAACTTCACAGAATGGAGGCACTGAAGCTTTCTTT; CDR3aa: CASRTSQNGGTEAFF
d_gene: TRBD2; v_gene: TRBV5-1; j_gene: TRBJ2-5; abundance: -; CDR3nt: TGCGCCAGCAATGGACTAGCGGGGGCCATCCAAGAGACCCAGTACTTC; CDR3aa: CASNGLAGAIQETQYF
d_gene: -; v_gene: TRBV5-1; j_gene: TRBJ1-6; abundance: -; CDR3nt: TGCGCCAGCAGGGGGGGTAGCTCCTATAATTCACCCCTCCACTTT; CDR3aa: CASRGGSSYNSPLHF
d_gene: -; v_gene: TRBV18; j_gene: TRBJ1-1; abundance: -; CDR3nt: TGTGCCAGCTCACGGCAGGGGAGCATGAACACTGAAGCTTTCTTT; CDR3aa: CASSRQGSMNTEAFF
d_gene: -; v_gene: TRBV5-6; j_gene: TRBJ1-2; abundance: -; CDR3nt: TGTGCCAGCAGCCGACGAGCTCGGACACCCAACTATGGCTACACCTTC; CDR3aa: CASSRRARTPNYGYTF
d_gene: -; v_gene: TRBV15; j_gene: TRBJ2-3; abundance: -; CDR3nt: TGTGCCACCAGCTACTCCGGGGATACGCAGTATTTT; CDR3aa: CATSYSGDTQYF
d_gene: TRBD2; v_gene: TRBV27; j_gene: TRBJ2-7; abundance: once; CDR3nt: TGTGCCAGCAGTTTCTCGGCGGGGGAACATACCTACGAGCAGTACTTC; CDR3aa: CASSFSAGEHTYEQYF
d_gene: TRBD1; v_gene: TRBV7-8; j_gene: TRBJ1-1; abundance: once; CDR3nt: TGTGCCAGCAGCTACCGCCGGGACAGGAACACTGAAGCTTTCTTT; CDR3aa: CASSYRRDRNTEAFF
d_gene: -; v_gene: TRBV23-1; j_gene: TRBJ1-5; abundance: -; CDR3nt: TGCGCCAGCAGTCAATCACTAAACACTAGCAATCAGCCCCAGCATTTT; CDR3aa: CASSQSLNTSNQPQHF
d_gene: -; v_gene: TRBV14; j_gene: TRBJ1-2; abundance: -; CDR3nt: TGTGCCAGCAGCCCCGAAAAAATCCGTTGGGGCCCTTTGGGCTACACCTTC; CDR3aa: CASSPEKIRWGPLGYTF
d_gene: -; v_gene: TRBV30; j_gene: TRBJ1-6; abundance: -; CDR3nt: TGTGCCTGGAGTGAGGCGAGGAGCTCCTATAATTCACCCCTCCACTTT; CDR3aa: CAWSEARSSYNSPLHF
d_gene: -; v_gene: TRBV12-3/TRBV12-4; j_gene: TRBJ1-1; abundance: -; CDR3nt: TGTGCCAGCGGACGCGGGGAACTCACTGAAGCTTTCTTT; CDR3aa: CASGRGELTEAFF
d_gene: -; v_gene: TRBV6-5; j_gene: TRBJ2-5; abundance: -; CDR3nt: TGTGCCAGCAGTTACTCGAACTACGGCCAAGAGACCCAGTACTTC; CDR3aa: CASSYSNYGQETQYF
d_gene: -; v_gene: TRBV28; j_gene: TRBJ2-7; abundance: -; CDR3nt: TGTGCCAGCAGCTCCTCAGGGGCCGAGACCTACGAGCAGTACTTC; CDR3aa: CASSSSGAETYEQYF
d_gene: -; v_gene: TRBV30; j_gene: TRBJ1-2; abundance: -; CDR3nt: TGTGCCTGGATTGACGGACTGAAAAACTCCTATGGCTACACCTTC; CDR3aa: CAWIDGLKNSYGYTF
d_gene: -; v_gene: TRBV11-2; j_gene: TRBJ1-2; abundance: -; CDR3nt: TGTGCCAGCAGCACTCTAGATACAGGCTATGGCTACACCTTC; CDR3aa: CASSTLDTGYGYTF
d_gene: -; v_gene: TRBV7-2; j_gene: TRBJ2-5; abundance: -; CDR3nt: TGTGCCAGCAGCTTAGGTCCTAGGGGAGAGACCCAGTACTTC; CDR3aa: CASSLGPRGETQYF
d_gene: TRBD1; v_gene: TRBV5-1; j_gene: TRBJ1-1; abundance: -; CDR3nt: TGCGCCAGCAGCTTGGGACAGGGGTTTATGAACACTGAAGCTTTCTTT; CDR3aa: CASSLGQGFMNTEAFF
d_gene: -; v_gene: TRBV11-2; j_gene: TRBJ2-3; abundance: -; CDR3nt: TGTGCCAGCAGCTTAGTGGACAGTAGCACAGATACGCAGTATTTT; CDR3aa: CASSLVDSSTDTQYF
d_gene: TRBD2; v_gene: TRBV5-4; j_gene: TRBJ2-1; abundance: -; CDR3nt: TGTGCCAGCCAGGGCAAAGTTTTGGCAGCGGGGGGTAATGAGCAGTTCTTC; CDR3aa: CASQGKVLAAGGNEQFF
d_gene: TRBD1; v_gene: TRBV5-4; j_gene: TRBJ1-1; abundance: -; CDR3nt: TGTGCCAGCAGCTTCTCGACAGGGGGTGTTGGCACTGAAGCTTTCTTT; CDR3aa: CASSFSTGGVGTEAFF
d_gene: TRBD1; v_gene: TRBV7-9; j_gene: TRBJ1-4; abundance: -; CDR3nt: TGTGCCAGCAGCTTAGGGGACAGGGGGCACGAAAAACTGTTTTTT; CDR3aa: CASSLGDRGHEKLFF
d_gene: TRBD1; v_gene: TRBV2; j_gene: TRBJ1-1; abundance: -; CDR3nt: TGTGCCAGCATGATTGAGGGGGCCAGAACTGAAGCTTTCTTT; CDR3aa: CASMIEGARTEAFF
d_gene: TRBD1; v_gene: TRBV23-1; j_gene: TRBJ2-7; abundance: -; CDR3nt: TGCGCCAGCAGTGAAACCCGCTCGGGACAGGGGTTTGCCTACGAGCAGTACTTC; CDR3aa: CASSETRSGQGFAYEQYF
d_gene: -; v_gene: TRBV4-1; j_gene: TRBJ2-7; abundance: -; CDR3nt: TGCGCCAGCAGCCAAGATTCCACATCACGAACCTACGAGCAGTACTTC; CDR3aa: CASSQDSTSRTYEQYF
d_gene: -; v_gene: TRBV12-3/TRBV12-4; j_gene: TRBJ1-4; abundance: once; CDR3nt: TGTGCCAGCAGTTTAGGGGCCCGGGAAAAACTGTTTTTT; CDR3aa: CASSLGAREKLFF
d_gene: -; v_gene: TRBV28; j_gene: TRBJ1-1; abundance: -; CDR3nt: TGTGTCAGCAGTTTGCGGGGGACTGAGGCTTTCTTT; CDR3aa: CVSSLRGTEAFF
d_gene: TRBD1; v_gene: TRBV28; j_gene: TRBJ1-1; abundance: -; CDR3nt: TGTGCCAGCAGCACAGGGGGCGCAATGAGCACTGAAGCTTTCTTT; CDR3aa: CASSTGGAMSTEAFF
d_gene: -; v_gene: TRBV27; j_gene: TRBJ1-6; abundance: -; CDR3nt: TGTGCCAGCAGTTTGTCACGGAATTCACCCCTCCACTTT; CDR3aa: CASSLSRNSPLHF
d_gene: TRBD1; v_gene: TRBV7-7; j_gene: TRBJ1-4; abundance: -; CDR3nt: TGTGCTAGCAGCATAGTGGGGGACAGAAAAAACCCAAGTAATGAAAAACTGTTTTTT; CDR3aa: CASSIVGDRKNPSNEKLFF
d_gene: TRBD1; v_gene: TRBV19; j_gene: TRBJ1-2; abundance: -; CDR3nt: TGTGCCAGTAGTTTTAGGACAGGGGGCGTTAATGGCTACACCTTC; CDR3aa: CASSFRTGGVNGYTF
d_gene: TRBD1; v_gene: TRBV2; j_gene: TRBJ2-1; abundance: -; CDR3nt: TGTGCCAGCTTCTCGCCCATTGGGACAGGAGACTACAATGAGCAGTTCTTC; CDR3aa: CASFSPIGTGDYNEQFF
d_gene: TRBD1; v_gene: TRBV30; j_gene: TRBJ1-2; abundance: -; CDR3nt: TGTGCCTGGAGGAGGACAGGGTTTTACTACACCTTC; CDR3aa: CAWRRTGFYYTF